The 20 T cell receptor beta chains listed next were all sequenced from one sample in a study of Ad26.COV2.S vaccination and SARS-CoV-2 variants. TCRdb keeps only in-frame clones here, not all; method: immunoSEQ multiplex PCR. The data show about 480,000 clones, with around 88% seen just once and 9.5% to 15% held by the top ten. Treatment defined: approximately 18 received Ad26.COV2.S at low or high dose, single or two shots; 5 received placebo; per-sample allocation not given. Sampling was performed 63 days after the first vaccine or placebo injection. Specimen: peripheral blood, collected in a trial of Ad26.COV2.S vaccine versus placebo. These receptors all come from a person aged 18-60 years who received the Ad26.COV2.S COVID-19 vaccine or a placebo.

The chain links TRBV4-2 to TRBJ2-1; no clear D gene. The CDR3 length is 12 residues. Germline V lookup: CDR1 LGHNA, CDR2 YNFKEQ. Between the trimmed V and J ends, which lost 4 bases and 7 bases, there was a span of 8 bases. CDR3 amino acids: CASSPTWNEQFF. The CDR3 DNA reads TGTGCCAGCAGCCCAACATGGAATGAGCAGTTCTTC.

The CDR3 protein is CASTETGTYEQYF. Written as DNA, the CDR3 is TGTGCCAGCACTGAGACGGGGACCTACGAGCAGTACTTC. The chain links TRBV28 to TRBJ2-7; D may be TRBD2 (5 bases). V lost 7 bases to trimming and J lost 2 bases, with 12 bases between them. This CDR3 is built from 13 residues. Germline CDR1 reads MDHEN; CDR2 reads SYDVKM.

On this clone itself: This specimen includes other DNA sequences encoding the same CDR3. V and J are TRBV12-3 or TRBV12-4 and TRBJ1-1; unclear D gene. The CDR3 runs 10 residues. Trimming removed 6 bases from V and 4 bases from J, with 3 bases in between. The CDR3 DNA sequence: TGTGCCAGCAGCCTCACTGAAGCTTTCTTT. Its translation: CASSLTEAFF.

V gene TRBV29-1 combines with J gene TRBJ2-3; D is perhaps TRBD1 or TRBD2 (6 bases each). The V and J ends lost 2 bases and 6 bases respectively, with 12 bases between them. Germline V CDR1 and CDR2: SQVTM, ANQGSEA. The CDR3 has 13 residues. CDR3 in amino acids: CSVELSGADTQYF. The CDR3 nucleotides read TGCAGCGTTGAACTGTCGGGGGCGGATACGCAGTATTTT.

The chain is built from TRBV28 and TRBJ1-4; a weak D match, TRBD1 (5 bases). CDR3 length: 12 amino acids. From germline, CDR1 is MDHEN and CDR2 SYDVKM. The V end was cut by 8 bases, the J end by 7 bases, with 11 bases between. The CDR3 DNA follows: TGTGCCAGCTACCGGGGCGGTGAAAAACTGTTTTTT. It yields the protein CASYRGGEKLFF.

The genes are TRBV9 and TRBJ2-5; tentatively, D is TRBD2 (13 bases). Deletions cut 5 bases from V and 5 bases from J, with 31 bases between. The CDR3 sequence is 19 residues long. Germline-derived CDR1 and CDR2 are SGDLS and YYNGEE. This CDR3 is CASSLGQGATSGRFETQYF. CDR3 bases: TGTGCCAGCAGTTTGGGACAGGGGGCGACTAGCGGGAGGTTTGAGACCCAGTACTTC.

This chain uses TRBV5-5 with TRBJ2-6; D gene unclear. Germline CDR1 and CDR2: SGHKS and YYEKEE (reference sequence). The CDR3 is made up of 19 amino acids. V shed 4 bases and J shed 0 bases, with 20 bases lying between them. CDR3 loop: CASSRVAWGTSSGANVLTF. CDR3 sequence (DNA): TGTGCCAGCAGCCGAGTCGCTTGGGGTACCAGCTCTGGGGCCAACGTCCTGACTTTC.

The rearrangement joins TRBV28 to TRBJ1-2; D unclear. Germline-derived CDR1 and CDR2 are MDHEN and SYDVKM. The CDR3 has 14 amino acids. The V and J ends lost 3 bases and 5 bases respectively, with 13 bases between them. The DNA for the CDR3 is TGTGCCAGCAGTTTCCCGGAGGCGCTATATGGCTACACCTTC. Its protein product is CASSFPEALYGYTF.

The chain has TRBV3-1 (or the pseudogene TRBV3-2) and TRBJ2-5, with D uncertain. This CDR3 comprises 13 residues. Per germline, CDR1 LGHDT and CDR2 YNNKEL (reference sequence). V was pared by 2 bases and J by 7 bases, with 11 bases between. The CDR3 spells CASSQIGIRTQYF. CDR3 sequence (DNA): TGTGCCAGCAGCCAAATAGGGATCAGGACCCAGTACTTC.

Comment on this clone: Other nucleotide sequences from this sample produce the same CDR3. The chain uses TRBV18 and TRBJ2-3; no reliable D call. This CDR3 has 14 residues. Germline V gene data show CDR1 as KGHSH and CDR2 as LQKENI. V gave up 3 bases and J gave up 0 bases, with 7 bases separating them. CDR3 bases: TGTGCCAGCTCACCTAGAGCCAGCACAGATACGCAGTATTTT. It codes for CASSPRASTDTQYF.

The chain uses TRBV5-4 and TRBJ2-1; 7 bases are shared with TRBD2. Trimming cost V 4 bases and J 5 bases; bases outside gene matches: 9. The germline gives CDR1 SGHNT, CDR2 YYREEE (reference sequence). The CDR3 covers 15 residues. The CDR3 DNA is TGTGCCAGCAGCCCCGGTGGTCTAGCGGACAATGAGCAGTTCTTC. This encodes CASSPGGLADNEQFF.

The V and J genes are TRBV4-3 and TRBJ2-7, with 7 bases matching TRBD2. Trimming removed 4 bases from V and 4 bases from J; junction bases left unmatched: 7. CDR3 length: 14 residues. Per germline, CDR1 LGHNA and CDR2 YSLEER. The CDR3 region has the DNA TGCGCCAGCAGCCTAGGACTAGGCGGATACGAGCAGTACTTC. Translating gives CASSLGLGGYEQYF.

The chain joins TRBV7-3 to TRBJ2-3, with D uncertain. The CDR3 length is 13 residues. Germline-derived CDR1 and CDR2 are SGHTA and FQGTGA. V gave up 2 bases and J gave up 4 bases, with 7 bases separating them. In DNA, the CDR3 is TGTGCCAGCAGCTTAGATTTTTCAGATACGCAGTATTTT. This encodes CASSLDFSDTQYF.

V and J are TRBV4-3 and TRBJ2-1; 11 positions match TRBD2. The CDR3 runs 15 residues. V was clipped by 3 bases and J by 9 bases; unmatched bases: 7. Germline V gives CDR1 LGHNA, CDR2 YSLEER. CDR3 protein: CASSQASGGSGEQFF. For the CDR3, the DNA is TGCGCCAGCAGCCAGGCTAGCGGGGGGTCTGGTGAGCAGTTCTTC.

This chain uses TRBV6-5 with TRBJ1-2; the D is unclear. CDR1 MNHEY and CDR2 SVGAGI come from the germline V gene. This CDR3 is 11 amino acids long. The V end lost 6 bases, the J end lost 5 bases, and 7 bases lay between the germline ends. The CDR3 DNA is TGTGCCAGCAGCCCATTTTATGGCTACACCTTC. This translates into CASSPFYGYTF.

The chain uses TRBV28 and TRBJ2-4, with D possibly called TRBD1 or TRBD2 (7 bases each). The germline V gene has CDR1 MDHEN and CDR2 SYDVKM. This CDR3 spans 19 amino acids. V lost 3 bases to trimming and J lost 0 bases, with 21 bases between them. This CDR3 is CASSLGPGGGSLAKNIQYF. CDR3 bases: TGTGCCAGCAGTTTGGGCCCAGGGGGGGGATCCTTAGCCAAAAACATTCAGTACTTC. The full variable domain, with the rest looked up from reference TRBV28 and TRBJ2-4, is DVKVTQSSRYLVKRTGEKVFLECVQDMDHENMFWYRQDPGLGLRLIYFSYDVKMKEKGDIPEGYSVSREKKERFSLILESASTNQTSMYLCASSLGPGGGSLAKNIQYFGAGTRLSVL.

The rearrangement joins TRBV7-3 to TRBJ2-7, with 13 bases aligning to TRBD2. The V segment lost 7 bases and the J segment 7 bases; nucleotides outside the gene matches: 7. This CDR3 contains 14 residues. Germline CDR1 and CDR2: SGHTA and FQGTGA. The CDR3 sequence is CASTPGLAGVEQYF. As DNA, the CDR3 is TGTGCCAGCACCCCCGGACTAGCGGGAGTGGAGCAGTACTTC.

The V and J genes are TRBV7-2 and TRBJ2-7; tentatively, D is TRBD2 (5 bases). The CDR3 is 14 residues long. Trimming took 5 bases from V and 3 from J, leaving 14 bases between them. Germline assignment: CDR1 SGHTA and CDR2 FQGNSA. This chain's CDR3 is CASSPRLSRYEQYF. CDR3 DNA: TGTGCCAGCAGCCCGAGACTAAGCCGCTACGAGCAGTACTTC. The full variable domain, in which reference TRBV7-2 and TRBJ2-7 provide the parts outside the CDR3, is GAGVSQSPSNKVTEKGKDVELRCDPISGHTALYWYRQSLGQGLEFLIYFQGNSAPDKSGLPSDRFSAERTGGSVSTLTIQRTQQEDSAVYLCASSPRLSRYEQYFGPGTRLTVT.

The rearrangement joins TRBV20-1 to TRBJ2-5; maybe TRBD2 (6 bases). Trimming pared 7 bases from V and 5 bases from J, leaving 11 bases between. The CDR3 sequence is 11 residues long. Germline values: CDR1 DFQATT, CDR2 SNEGSKA (reference sequence). DNA of the CDR3: TGCAGTGTCGGGACTTCGGAGACCCAGTACTTC. This encodes CSVGTSETQYF.

CDR3 bases: TGTGCCAGCAGCTTTCGACTAGCGGGAGGGACAGATACGCAGTATTTT. This gives the protein CASSFRLAGGTDTQYF. V gene TRBV7-2 combines with J gene TRBJ2-3; 14 positions agree with TRBD2. The CDR3 is 16 amino acids. The V and J ends lost 3 bases and 3 bases, in that order; junction bases with no gene match: 2. Per the germline V gene, CDR1 is SGHTA and CDR2 is FQGNSA.